One and the same sample provided the 22 T cell receptor beta chains below, sequenced in a study of a mutant IDH1 vaccine in newly diagnosed glioma. The method was immunoSEQ multiplex PCR; TCRdb's version includes in-frame clones alone and lacks a portion of them. The table includes some 60,000 clones, approximately 90% detected once. Time point indicated: week 5, during vaccination. Every single dose of the vaccine, 300 ug of mutant IDH1 20-mer peptide, came with topical imiquimod. These TCRs' antigens remain unknown. Sequencing was performed on PBMCs, taken from a glioma patient whose treatment included an IDH1 peptide vaccine. Every receptor here comes from a woman in her thirties or forties with glioma.

V and J are TRBV6-5 and TRBJ1-2, with 10 bases identical to TRBD1. Germline CDR1 and CDR2: MNHEY and SVGAGI. The CDR3 sequence is 14 residues long. Germline trimming cut 6 bases from V and 5 bases from J; bases unmatched to any gene: 6. CDR3 nucleotides: TGTGCCAGCAGGCGCGGGACAGGGGCGTATGGCTACACCTTC. Encoded protein: CASRRGTGAYGYTF.

The chain combines TRBV2 with TRBJ2-1; D uncertain. CDR1 and CDR2 (germline): SNHLY, FYNNEI. The germline V and J ends were trimmed by 2 bases and 8 bases, with 13 bases remaining between them. The CDR3 contains 14 residues. CDR3 DNA: TGTGCCAGCAGTGAAACCCCCCTGGTTGATGAGCAGTTCTTC. It is translated as CASSETPLVDEQFF.

The chain combines TRBV7-9 with TRBJ1-2; D not resolved. The CDR3 sequence is 14 residues long. Germline CDR1 is SEHNR and CDR2 is FQNEAQ (reference sequence). Deletions cut 1 base from V and 6 bases from J, with 12 bases between. DNA of the CDR3: TGTGCCAGCAGCTTAGTCTTCCAGCCAGATGGCTACACCTTC. This gives the protein CASSLVFQPDGYTF.

The gene calls are TRBV6-5 and TRBJ2-7, with 9 bases fitting TRBD1. This CDR3 has 15 amino acids. With 7 bases clipped from V and 2 bases from J, the junction kept 9 bases outside the gene matches. Per germline, CDR1 MNHEY and CDR2 SVGAGI. CDR3 DNA: TGTGCCAGCAAAGCGCGGTGGACAGGGGCCTACGAGCAGTACTTC. Translating gives CASKARWTGAYEQYF.

The CDR3, as DNA: TGTGCCAGCTCACCACAAAGTGGACAGGCTTCTTACACTGAAGCTTTCTTT. It yields the protein CASSPQSGQASYTEAFF. This chain joins TRBV18 and TRBJ1-1, with 7 bases matching TRBD1. The germline gives CDR1 KGHSH, CDR2 LQKENI. J was trimmed by 3 bases and V by 1 base; bases with no gene match: 11. The CDR3 covers 17 residues.

The J gene is TRBJ1-2, the V gene TRBV23-1; D call uncertain. TRBV23-1 is marked as an open reading frame, function uncertain. V lost 0 bases and J 4 bases, leaving 21 bases between the germline ends. The length of the CDR3 is 18 residues. DNA of the CDR3: TGCGCCAGCAGTCAATCCAATCCACCAGTGAACCCCGTCTATGGCTACACCTTC. This codes for CASSQSNPPVNPVYGYTF.

The chain uses TRBV5-4 and TRBJ2-7; 8 bases align to TRBD2. Germline V gives CDR1 SGHNT, CDR2 YYREEE (reference sequence). CDR3 length: 12 residues. V was clipped by 3 bases and J by 12 bases; unmatched bases: 8. This chain's CDR3 is CASSSQAGVMYF. CDR3 sequence (DNA): TGTGCCAGCAGCTCGCAAGCGGGGGTAATGTACTTC.

J is TRBJ1-1 and V is TRBV7-2; tentatively, D is TRBD1 (5 bases). V lost 5 bases and J 0 bases, leaving 10 bases between the germline ends. The CDR3 is 14 amino acids. CDR1 and CDR2 from the germline V gene are SGHTA and FQGNSA. CDR3 region: CASSIDRLNTEAFF. As DNA, the CDR3 is TGTGCCAGCAGCATAGACAGACTGAACACTGAAGCTTTCTTT.

This clone was seen once. The V and J genes are TRBV19 and TRBJ2-7, with 7 bases lining up with TRBD1. V was clipped by 3 bases and J by 6 bases; unmatched bases: 5. This CDR3 has 13 amino acids. In germline, CDR1 is LNHDA, CDR2 SQIVND (reference sequence). The CDR3 sequence is CASSIGDSAEQYF. As DNA, the CDR3 is TGTGCCAGTAGTATTGGGGACAGTGCCGAGCAGTACTTC.

The gene calls are TRBV7-3 and TRBJ2-3; TRBD2 matches at 9 bases. V was clipped by 3 bases and J by 5 bases; unmatched bases: 3. The CDR3 is 14 residues long. Germline CDR1 and CDR2: SGHTA and FQGTGA. The CDR3 bases are TGTGCCAGCAGCTTTGCGGGAGGGATAGATACGCAGTATTTT. Encoded protein: CASSFAGGIDTQYF.

This clone turned up a few times. The J gene is TRBJ1-1, the V gene TRBV19; no firm D call. Germline V gene sequence: CDR1 LNHDA, CDR2 SQIVND (reference sequence). The CDR3 is 13 amino acids. Between the trimmed V and J ends, which lost 5 bases and 1 base, there was a span of 8 bases. DNA for the CDR3: TGTGCCAGTAGTCGATCAGCGAACACTGAAGCTTTCTTT. This gives the protein CASSRSANTEAFF.

V and J are TRBV9 and TRBJ2-6; possibly TRBD2 for D (6 bases). The CDR3 runs 16 residues. Germline V lookup: CDR1 SGDLS, CDR2 YYNGEE. V lost 0 bases to trimming and J lost 5 bases, with 12 bases between them. The CDR3 bases are TGTGCCAGCAGCGTAGCGGGGGATCTTTGGGCCAACGTCCTGACTTTC. This encodes CASSVAGDLWANVLTF.

The chain joins TRBV7-8 to TRBJ2-7, with 9 bases matching TRBD2. The CDR3 covers 15 residues. The germline CDR1 and CDR2 sequences are SGHVS and FQNEAQ. J gave up 6 bases and V 1 base, and 7 bases lay outside the gene matches. The CDR3 here is CASSLGGSGSFEQYF. CDR3 bases: TGTGCCAGCAGCTTAGGAGGTAGCGGGAGCTTCGAGCAGTACTTC.

The chain carries TRBV6-6 and TRBJ1-1; D is undetermined. CDR1 is MNHNY and CDR2 is SVGAGI in the germline V gene (reference sequence). V was shortened by 4 bases and J by 0 bases, with 9 bases between the two germline ends. CDR3 length equals 14 residues. The CDR3 sequence: CASSWRDMNTEAFF. DNA for the CDR3: TGTGCCAGCAGTTGGAGGGATATGAACACTGAAGCTTTCTTT.

In its sample, this clone was seen once. The chain recombines TRBV5-4 with TRBJ2-1, with a possible D match to TRBD1 (6 bases). Germline V gene lookup returns CDR1 SGHNT and CDR2 YYREEE (reference sequence). Trimming stripped 4 bases from V and 10 bases from J, with 15 bases between. The CDR3 loop spans 13 amino acids. Written as DNA, the CDR3 is TGTGCCAGCAGCGCCGCCGGGACACAGGAGCAGTTCTTC. It specifies CASSAAGTQEQFF.

The chain employs TRBV13 and TRBJ1-1; no clear D gene. The ends were cut back, 5 bases at V and 4 bases at J, with 14 bases in the middle. The CDR3 consists of 14 residues. Germline CDR1 and CDR2: PRHDT and FYEKMQ (reference sequence). DNA of the CDR3: TGTGCCAGCAGCCGTTCCGGAGGGTCCACTGAAGCTTTCTTT. Translating it yields CASSRSGGSTEAFF.

The V call is TRBV5-1, the J call TRBJ2-1; 9 nucleotides agree with TRBD2. Germline lookup yields CDR1 SGHRS and CDR2 YFSETQ. The CDR3 is 15 amino acids. V trimming: 7 bases; J trimming: 5 bases; junction bases outside the gene matches: 10. CDR3 amino acids: CASLLTSGAHNEQFF. In DNA form, the CDR3 reads TGCGCCAGCCTGTTGACTAGCGGAGCCCACAATGAGCAGTTCTTC. Supplemented by reference TRBV5-1 and TRBJ2-1, the full variable domain reads KAGVTQTPRYLIKTRGQQVTLSCSPISGHRSVSWYQQTPGQGLQFLFEYFSETQRNKGNFPGRFSGRQFSNSRSEMNVSTLELGDSALYLCASLLTSGAHNEQFFGPGTRLTVL.

The chain joins TRBV18 to TRBJ2-2, with D unresolved. The CDR3 runs to 16 residues. Trimming left V 3 bases short and J 0 bases short, with 11 bases between. Germline V gene lookup returns CDR1 KGHSH and CDR2 LQKENI. The CDR3 here is CASSPLTRANTGELFF. The DNA for the CDR3 is TGTGCCAGCTCACCGTTGACCCGAGCGAACACCGGGGAGCTGTTTTTT.

The rearrangement uses TRBV4-1 and TRBJ2-3, with D possibly being TRBD1 (6 bases). Germline V gene data show CDR1 as MGHRA and CDR2 as YSYEKL. V lost 2 bases and J lost 0, with 15 bases in between. The CDR3 is made up of 17 amino acids. The CDR3 nucleotides read TGCGCCAGCAGCCAACAAAACAGGGAGAGGAGCACAGATACGCAGTATTTT. It codes for CASSQQNRERSTDTQYF.

This chain joins TRBV29-1 and TRBJ2-1; D is unclear. The V end was cut by 6 bases, the J end by 6 bases, with 15 bases between. CDR3 length: 13 amino acids. The germline CDR1 and CDR2 sequences are SQVTM and ANQGSEA. DNA of the CDR3: TGCAGCGTCCAAGAATGGGGTTCCAATGAGCAGTTCTTC. It codes for CSVQEWGSNEQFF.

The chain has TRBV11-2 and TRBJ2-1; tentatively, D is TRBD2 (5 bases). V dropped 4 bases and J dropped 1 base, with 8 bases sitting between them. Germline CDR1 is SGHAT and CDR2 is FQNNGV. CDR3 length: 14 residues. The CDR3 DNA follows: TGTGCCAGCAGCTCCACTAGTTCCTACAATGAGCAGTTCTTC. Amino acid sequence: CASSSTSSYNEQFF.

This chain uses TRBV2 with TRBJ1-6; the D gene is possibly TRBD1 (5 bases). Germline V gene sequence: CDR1 SNHLY, CDR2 FYNNEI. Between the trimmed V and J ends, which lost 6 bases and 2 bases, there was a span of 11 bases. CDR3 length equals 15 residues. The CDR3: CASRDGQPYNSPLHF. As DNA, the CDR3 is TGTGCCAGCAGGGACGGACAACCCTATAATTCACCCCTCCACTTT.